The present T cell receptor (beta chain) was sequenced within a study of graft-versus-host responses after intestinal transplantation. Overall study results and limits: GvH clone levels peaked in circulation, and this peak was associated with early post-transplant HvG declines. Among recipient marrow samples, GvH clones were found; some appeared first in ileum or blood.

Clones were read by immunoSEQ multiplex PCR, and TCRdb kept only the in-frame ones, dropping some. Of some 90,000 clones in the sample, approximately 92% were seen once. The CDR3 sequence is 13 residues long. Trimming pared 5 bases from V and 6 bases from J, leaving 11 bases between. Germline assignment: CDR1 SGHVS and CDR2 FNYEAQ. Regarding this clone: Its antigen is currently unknown.

Sequenced material: unstimulated CD8+ T cells sorted from spleen or lymph node cells, taken before intestinal transplant. This chain uses TRBV7-6 with TRBJ2-1, with TRBD2 as a possible D gene (5 bases). The TCR originated in a human donor who received an intestinal transplant. The CDR3 DNA is TGTGCCAGCAGCCCACGTCGGGGCAATGAGCAGTTCTTC. It yields the protein CASSPRRGNEQFF.